The 22 T cell receptor beta chains reported below all come from one sample, sequenced in a study of spatial heterogeneity in lung cancer. The time point is: sample taken at primary tumor resection. Sequencing was performed on whole RNA extracted from tumor and nontumor lung tissue, or from frozen PBMC, and the material was left unsorted. TCRdb passed the 5' RACE reads through MiXCR, listing each CDR3 protein once. This sample has about 26,000 distinct CDR3 sequences, with 9.5% to 15% found just once. This material consisted of PBMCs, taken at surgery. The source is a female donor with early-stage non-small cell lung cancer.

This clonotype was seen at least ten times. In nucleotides, the CDR3 is TGTGCCAGTTCGACTAGCGGGGGGCGGAGCACCGGGGAGCTGTTTTTT. Residues: CASSTSGGRSTGELFF. This chain uses TRBV19 with TRBJ2-2; 13 bases fit TRBD2. Germline assignment: CDR1 LNHDA and CDR2 SQIVND (reference sequence). The CDR3 spans 16 residues. The junction had 7 bases not matched to a gene; V was cut back by 8 bases and J by 4 bases.

This clonotype was picked up a small number of times. The chain has TRBV6-2 or TRBV6-3 and TRBJ2-5, with D possibly being TRBD2 (6 bases). Trimming removed 6 bases from V and 3 bases from J, with 14 bases in between. This CDR3 has 14 amino acids. Per germline, CDR1 MNHEY and CDR2 SVGEGT. CDR3: CASRTPAGKETQYF. CDR3 sequence (DNA): TGTGCCAGCAGGACCCCTGCGGGGAAAGAGACCCAGTACTTC.

In its sample, this clonotype was seen many times. This chain uses TRBV20-1 with TRBJ1-2, with 11 positions matching TRBD1. The CDR3 contains 13 residues. In germline, CDR1 is DFQATT, CDR2 SNEGSKA (reference sequence). With V trimmed by 1 base and J by 5 bases, 0 bases remained unmatched. Here the CDR3 reads CSARGDRGYGYTF. The DNA for the CDR3 is TGCAGTGCTAGAGGGGACAGGGGGTATGGCTACACCTTC.

The chain carries TRBV7-9 and TRBJ2-7; 10 nucleotides match TRBD1. The length of the CDR3 is 14 residues. Germline CDR1 and CDR2: SEHNR and FQNEAQ (reference sequence). V shed 5 bases, J shed 4 bases, and the junction held 5 bases outside the gene matches. The CDR3 DNA reads TGTGCCAGCAGCCCGGGACAGGGGCTGTACGAGCAGTACTTC. This codes for CASSPGQGLYEQYF. The whole variable domain, filled in from reference TRBV7-9 and TRBJ2-7, reads DTGVSQNPRHKITKRGQNVTFRCDPISEHNRLYWYRQTLGQGPEFLTYFQNEAQLEKSRLLSDRFSAERPKGSFSTLEIQRTEQGDSAMYLCASSPGQGLYEQYFGPGTRLTVT.

The J gene is TRBJ2-7, the V gene TRBV6-5; D is ambiguous. Germline CDR1 and CDR2: MNHEY and SVGAGI. Trimming pared 6 bases from V and 3 bases from J, leaving 12 bases between. This CDR3 has 13 amino acids. The CDR3 DNA is TGTGCCAGCAGCCCGTACCCATACTACGAGCAGTACTTC. Translation gives CASSPYPYYEQYF.

A word on this clonotype: Germline and junction disagree at one end, which may indicate a read error. For the CDR3, the DNA is TGTGTCAGTAGACCTTACAGGGGGCTGGACTCACCCCTCCACTTT. It codes for CVSRPYRGLDSPLHF. The chain links TRBV19 to TRBJ1-6; the match to TRBD1 covers 9 bases. The CDR3 is 15 amino acids. Germline V gives CDR1 LNHDA, CDR2 SQIVND (reference sequence). The whole variable domain, filled in from reference TRBV19 and TRBJ1-6, reads DGGITQSPKYLFRKEGQNVTLSCEQNLNHDAMYWYRQDPGQGLRLIYYSQIVNDFQKGDIAEGYSVSREKKESFPLTVTSAQKNPTAFYLCVSRPYRGLDSPLHFGNGTRLTVT.

There are many counts of this clonotype. The chain employs TRBV12-3 or TRBV12-4 and TRBJ2-3, with 8 nucleotides matching TRBD2. The V and J ends lost 8 bases and 6 bases, in that order; junction bases with no gene match: 7. CDR3 length: 13 amino acids. In DNA, the CDR3 is TGTGCCAGCCGCGGGGGGAGATTGGATACGCAGTATTTT. As protein: CASRGGRLDTQYF.

In nucleotides, the CDR3 is TGTGCCTGGAGTGGCTCTGGAAACACCATATATTTT. It specifies CAWSGSGNTIYF. The gene calls are TRBV30 and TRBJ1-3; D is unclear. The CDR3 totals 12 residues. The V end lost 1 base, the J end lost 0 bases, and 1 base lay between the germline ends. Germline loops: CDR1 GTSNPN, CDR2 SVGIG (reference sequence).

This clonotype has a handful of counts. The chain joins TRBV7-2 to TRBJ2-5; 8 nucleotides line up with TRBD2. Germline loops: CDR1 SGHTA, CDR2 FQGNSA. The CDR3 totals 15 residues. The J segment lost 5 bases and the V segment lost 5 bases, leaving 10 bases of the junction unmatched. CDR3: CASSLESGSWETQYF. The CDR3 DNA reads as TGTGCCAGCAGCCTAGAGAGCGGGAGTTGGGAGACCCAGTACTTC.

This clonotype was counted only a few times. The V call is TRBV29-1, the J call TRBJ2-7, with 8 bases lining up with TRBD2. CDR3 size: 14 residues. Germline CDR1 and CDR2: SQVTM and ANQGSEA. Trimming cost V 4 bases and J 3 bases; bases outside gene matches: 8. The CDR3 coding sequence is TGCAGCGTTGGGGGACTAGGGGCAATCTACGAGCAGTACTTC. Translation: CSVGGLGAIYEQYF.

This clonotype appeared a few times. The chain couples TRBV27 to TRBJ2-7, with a possible D match to TRBD2 (6 bases). Germline CDR1 is MNHEY and CDR2 is SMNVEV (reference sequence). This CDR3 comprises 11 residues. The V gene lost 10 bases and the J gene lost 3 bases, with 10 bases spanning the gap. The CDR3: CAIGGGYEQYF. CDR3 DNA sequence: TGTGCCATCGGGGGTGGCTACGAGCAGTACTTC.

This clonotype was picked up many times. The V call is TRBV29-1, the J call TRBJ2-3, with 7 bases fitting TRBD1. CDR3 length: 17 residues. Germline trimming cut 4 bases from V and 4 bases from J; bases unmatched to any gene: 17. Germline lookup yields CDR1 SQVTM and CDR2 ANQGSEA. The CDR3 sequence is CSVGTLTGNASPDTQYF. CDR3 nucleotides: TGCAGCGTTGGTACCTTGACAGGGAATGCTAGCCCAGATACGCAGTATTTT.

This clonotype was detected many times. As DNA, the CDR3 is TGTGCCAGCAGCCCCACTAGCGGGGTTACGAAGCAGTACTTC. Translation: CASSPTSGVTKQYF. V is TRBV27 and J is TRBJ2-7, with 10 bases identical to TRBD2. Trimming at V came to 6 bases and at J to 8 bases, leaving 10 bases not matched to a gene. The germline CDR1 and CDR2 sequences are MNHEY and SMNVEV (reference sequence). The length of the CDR3 is 14 residues.

This clonotype came up many times. The chain has TRBV6-2 or TRBV6-3 and TRBJ2-1, with 7 nucleotides matching TRBD2. CDR3 length equals 12 residues. Germline values: CDR1 MNHEY, CDR2 SVGEGT. The ends lost 4 bases at V and 10 bases at J; junction bases unmatched: 4. CDR3 in DNA: TGTGCCAGCAGTTTCGAGCGGGGCGAGCAGTTCTTC. It is translated as CASSFERGEQFF.

Only a few counts were recorded for this clonotype. The chain employs TRBV2 and TRBJ1-6; D perhaps matches TRBD1 (5 bases). Looked up from germline, CDR1 is SNHLY and CDR2 is FYNNEI. V dropped 1 base and J dropped 15 bases, with 10 bases sitting between them. This CDR3 region has 12 residues. CDR3 nucleotide sequence: TGTGCCAGCAGTGAAGGAGGGGCCGACCTCCACTTT. Protein product: CASSEGGADLHF.

This clonotype was observed many times. The chain joins TRBV10-3 to TRBJ2-3; D gene uncertain. Trimming cost V 0 bases and J 5 bases, with 6 bases left between them. Germline values: CDR1 ENHRY, CDR2 SYGVKD. The CDR3 is 13 amino acids. DNA of the CDR3: TGTGCCATCAGTGAGTCGGGTTTAGATACGCAGTATTTT. It is translated as CAISESGLDTQYF.

On this clonotype itself: A much larger clone is a single base away; this may be a read error. V is TRBV20-1 and J is TRBJ2-6; D may correspond to TRBD1 or TRBD2 (7 bases each). Trimming cost V 0 bases and J 2 bases, with 20 bases left between them. The CDR3 consists of 19 residues. Germline values: CDR1 DFQATT, CDR2 SNEGSKA (reference sequence). The DNA for the CDR3 is TGCAGTGCTAGAGAGGGACCCGCAGGGGGAGGGACTGGGGCCAACGTCCTGACTTTC. Protein: CSAREGPAGGGTGANVLTF.

Ten or more counts support this clonotype. The chain employs TRBV3-1 and TRBJ1-1; D call uncertain. This CDR3 spans 14 amino acids. Germline loops: CDR1 LGHDT, CDR2 YNNKEL (reference sequence). V shed 6 bases and J shed 4 bases, with 15 bases lying between them. In DNA, the CDR3 is TGTGCCAGCAGTAGAGACCTGGAGGGCACTGAAGCTTTCTTT. Its translation is CASSRDLEGTEAFF.

V and J are TRBV28 and TRBJ1-1; a possible D gene is TRBD1 (5 bases). The CDR3 sequence is 13 residues long. Germline CDR1 is MDHEN and CDR2 is SYDVKM. V lost 9 bases to trimming and J lost 4 bases, with 15 bases between them. The CDR3 DNA reads as TGTGCCAGTGTCGTATCGGGGCTCACTGAAGCTTTCTTT. Translating gives CASVVSGLTEAFF.

This chain links TRBV9 with TRBJ2-3; D ambiguous. V was pared by 4 bases and J by 6 bases, with 6 bases between. The CDR3 is 11 amino acids. Germline loops: CDR1 SGDLS, CDR2 YYNGEE. This chain's CDR3 is CASSPLDTQYF. Here the CDR3 DNA reads TGTGCCAGCAGCCCCCTTGATACGCAGTATTTT.

This clonotype was detected many times. The rearrangement links TRBV20-1 to TRBJ2-7, with 8 bases lining up with TRBD2. V lost 5 bases and J lost 2; bases outside the gene matches: 8. This CDR3 region has 14 residues. CDR1 and CDR2 (germline): DFQATT, SNEGSKA (reference sequence). The CDR3 nucleotides are TGCAGTGCTCCCAAGGCGGGAGGAGCCTACGAGCAGTACTTC. It yields the protein CSAPKAGGAYEQYF.

This clonotype came up many times. The chain combines TRBV20-1 with TRBJ1-4; D ambiguous. CDR1 is DFQATT, CDR2 SNEGSKA, per germline (reference sequence). The CDR3 is 13 amino acids. The CDR3 loop is CTAQEPFSEKLFF. CDR3 bases: TGCACAGCGCAGGAGCCGTTCTCTGAAAAACTGTTTTTT.